The present TCR beta chain was sequenced within a study of early T cells in non-severe SARS-CoV-2 infection. This clonotype was detected a few times. TCRdb re-derived calls from the 5' RACE reads in MiXCR, one entry per CDR3 protein. Among tens of thousands of distinct CDR3 sequences, approximately 6.6% were seen once, and the ten largest hold about 25%. V shed 7 bases and J shed 1 base, with 11 bases lying between them. Germline CDR1 SGHRS, CDR2 YFSETQ. This CDR3 has 14 amino acids. The sample consisted of whole blood, taken at baseline. This chain uses TRBV5-1 with TRBJ2-2; possible D gene TRBD1, 5 bases. The sequence was obtained from an adult who was a healthcare worker with PCR-confirmed SARS-CoV-2 infection or an uninfected control (not recorded which). CDR3 sequence (DNA): TGCGCCAGCGGCGACAGATTGAACACCGGGGAGCTGTTTTTT. It yields the protein CASGDRLNTGELFF.